Following are 21 T cell receptor beta chains from one sample sequenced in a study of CD8 T cells in ankylosing spondylitis. Overall study findings and caveats: Ankylosing spondylitis blood seemed to carry a telltale TCR beta motif made of roughly 8 highly homologous variants.

TCRdb re-called the 5' RACE reads through MiXCR, storing one row per CDR3 protein. Seen here are tens of thousands of distinct CDR3 sequences, roughly 8.8% observed once, and the top ten hold 30% to 35%. Their recognized antigens are unknown. The sequencing sample was made of blood, either unsorted or a sorted T cell fraction (not recorded which). These receptors all stem from a male donor with ankylosing spondylitis.

This clonotype was found many times. The gene calls are TRBV6-1 and TRBJ2-5, with D perhaps given as TRBD1 or TRBD2 (5 bases each). Germline CDR1 reads MNHNS; CDR2 reads SASEGT. This CDR3 comprises 13 residues. V was shortened by 11 bases and J by 1 base, with 14 bases between the two germline ends. The CDR3 loop reads CAGEGKTQETQYF. The CDR3 DNA is TGTGCCGGTGAGGGGAAGACCCAAGAGACCCAGTACTTC.

There are many counts of this clonotype. The gene calls are TRBV6-5 and TRBJ2-1; 10 nucleotides align to TRBD2. The V and J ends lost 11 bases and 6 bases, in that order; junction bases with no gene match: 4. CDR1 and CDR2 from the germline V gene are MNHEY and SVGAGI. The CDR3 has 12 residues. The CDR3 sequence: CASSGSINEQFF. The CDR3 DNA is TGTGCCTCTAGCGGGAGCATCAATGAGCAGTTCTTC.

This clonotype was seen more than once but under ten times. The chain links TRBV7-9 to TRBJ1-1; possible D gene TRBD1, 5 bases. V was clipped by 7 bases and J by 3 bases, with 12 bases between them. From germline, CDR1 is SEHNR and CDR2 FQNEAQ (reference sequence). This CDR3 is 13 amino acids long. The CDR3 DNA is TGTGCCAGCACCCCAGCGGGGGACACTGAAGCTTTCTTT. Protein product: CASTPAGDTEAFF.

The chain is built from TRBV4-1 and TRBJ2-1, with D perhaps matching TRBD2 (5 bases). The CDR3 has 14 residues. From germline, CDR1 is MGHRA and CDR2 YSYEKL. Between the trimmed V and J ends, which lost 5 bases and 8 bases, there was a span of 16 bases. CDR3 coding DNA: TGCGCCAGCAGCGCTGGGCCAGCGGTTGATGAGCAGTTCTTC. It encodes CASSAGPAVDEQFF.

The chain uses TRBV19 and TRBJ2-7, with a tentative D call TRBD2 (5 bases). The CDR3 sequence is 14 residues long. Trimming removed 6 bases at V and 2 bases at J, with 14 bases between. Germline CDR1 is LNHDA and CDR2 is SQIVND (reference sequence). This chain's CDR3 is CASRSAGEAYEQYF. CDR3 sequence (DNA): TGTGCCAGTAGATCCGCCGGGGAAGCCTACGAGCAGTACTTC. The full variable domain, rest sourced from reference TRBV19 and TRBJ2-7, is DGGITQSPKYLFRKEGQNVTLSCEQNLNHDAMYWYRQDPGQGLRLIYYSQIVNDFQKGDIAEGYSVSREKKESFPLTVTSAQKNPTAFYLCASRSAGEAYEQYFGPGTRLTVT.

This clonotype was found many times. This chain uses TRBV12-3 or TRBV12-4 with TRBJ2-1; D remains ambiguous. V shed 11 bases and J shed 4 bases, with 15 bases lying between them. The CDR3 spans 13 residues. Here the CDR3 reads CAVFFWLYNEQFF. The CDR3 nucleotides are TGTGCCGTCTTTTTTTGGTTGTACAATGAGCAGTTCTTC.

This clonotype has a handful of counts. Written as DNA, the CDR3 is TGTGCCAGCAGTTGGGGGGATGGCTACACCTTC. Translated, it gives CASSWGDGYTF. The genes are TRBV12-3 or TRBV12-4 and TRBJ1-2; the D gene is possibly TRBD1 (5 bases). The CDR3 totals 11 residues. Trimming took off 4 bases at V and 6 bases at J, with 6 bases between the two ends.

A few counts support this clonotype. The J gene is TRBJ1-4, the V gene TRBV5-1; 7 bases line up with TRBD1. The CDR3 sequence is 20 residues long. The V and J ends lost 5 bases and 7 bases, in that order; junction bases with no gene match: 26. Per germline, CDR1 SGHRS and CDR2 YFSETQ. The CDR3 coding sequence is TGCGCCAGCAGACTCGGAACTACAGGGGCATTGGAATTGGAGATTGAAAAACTGTTTTTT. Protein sequence: CASRLGTTGALELEIEKLFF.

This clonotype was found a few times. The CDR3 loop is CASSPLLGSYNEQFF. In nucleotides, the CDR3 is TGTGCCAGCAGCCCGCTCCTAGGCTCCTACAATGAGCAGTTCTTC. The rearrangement joins TRBV7-8 to TRBJ2-1; D is undetermined. V gave up 5 bases and J gave up 0 bases, with 11 bases separating them. The germline CDR1 and CDR2 sequences are SGHVS and FQNEAQ. The CDR3 consists of 15 residues.

This clonotype was picked up many times. The chain joins TRBV20-1 to TRBJ1-4; D is possibly TRBD1 (5 bases). The germline gives CDR1 DFQATT, CDR2 SNEGSKA (reference sequence). This CDR3 is 15 amino acids long. V lost 2 bases and J 0 bases, leaving 10 bases between the germline ends. For the CDR3, the DNA is TGCAGTGCTAGAAAAGGGGTTGCAACTAATGAAAAACTGTTTTTT. It specifies CSARKGVATNEKLFF.

The J gene is TRBJ2-7, the V gene TRBV18; TRBD2 might be the D (6 bases). V was shortened by 4 bases and J by 2 bases, with 15 bases between the two germline ends. The CDR3 sequence is 15 residues long. CDR1 is KGHSH and CDR2 is LQKENI in the germline V gene. Written as DNA, the CDR3 is TGTGCCAGCTCACTGACAGCCGGCGGGACCTACGAGCAGTACTTC. Residues: CASSLTAGGTYEQYF.

In this sample, this clonotype turned up many times. This chain links TRBV5-1 with TRBJ2-6; 12 bases fit TRBD2. The CDR3 extends over 19 amino acids. Germline V gives CDR1 SGHRS, CDR2 YFSETQ. Trimming removed 2 bases from V and 2 bases from J; junction bases left unmatched: 8. For the CDR3, the DNA is TGCGCCAGCAGCTTCTCCTATACTAGCGGGAGGACTGGGGCCAACGTCCTGACTTTC. Protein: CASSFSYTSGRTGANVLTF.

This clonotype was counted ten times or more. The chain carries TRBV2 and TRBJ1-2, with a possible D match to TRBD1 (5 bases). The CDR3 has 13 amino acids. CDR1 and CDR2 from the germline V gene are SNHLY and FYNNEI. CDR3 region: CALYTNRLYGYTF. CDR3 sequence (DNA): TGTGCACTATACACGAACAGGCTCTATGGCTACACCTTC.

The sample holds a few counts of this clonotype. This rearrangement joins TRBV14 to TRBJ2-2, with 7 bases identical to TRBD1. The V gene end was trimmed by 4 bases and the J gene end by 3 bases; junction bases not matched to a gene: 8. CDR3 length: 16 amino acids. The germline V gene has CDR1 SGHDN and CDR2 FVKESK. The CDR3 is CASSRYRDRYTGELFF. CDR3 nucleotide sequence: TGTGCCAGCAGCCGATACCGGGACAGATACACCGGGGAGCTGTTTTTT.

This clonotype was observed at least ten times. J is TRBJ2-7 and V is TRBV7-9; D ambiguous. Germline V CDR1 and CDR2: SEHNR, FQNEAQ (reference sequence). The V gene lost 0 bases and the J gene lost 3 bases, with 6 bases spanning the gap. The CDR3 runs to 13 residues. The CDR3 reads CASSLAPGYEQYF. CDR3 DNA sequence: TGTGCCAGCAGCTTAGCGCCCGGCTACGAGCAGTACTTC.

In its sample, this clonotype was seen many times. This chain joins TRBV7-8 and TRBJ1-5; 8 nucleotides match TRBD1. After removal of 5 bases from V and 0 bases from J, the junction contained 6 bases not matched to a gene. CDR3 length: 16 amino acids. The germline gives CDR1 SGHVS, CDR2 FQNEAQ. The CDR3 sequence is CASSPGTGYSNQPQHF. The CDR3 coding sequence is TGTGCCAGCAGCCCCGGGACAGGCTATAGCAATCAGCCCCAGCATTTT.

This clonotype has a handful of counts. The chain couples TRBV20-1 to TRBJ1-1; D is possibly TRBD1 (5 bases). The CDR3 loop spans 16 amino acids. Germline V gene lookup returns CDR1 DFQATT and CDR2 SNEGSKA (reference sequence). Trimming stripped 0 bases from V and 6 bases from J, with 20 bases between. The CDR3 protein is CSARDTQGWFYPEAFF. CDR3 in DNA: TGCAGTGCTAGAGATACCCAGGGTTGGTTTTATCCTGAAGCTTTCTTT.

This chain joins TRBV7-2 and TRBJ2-5, with a weak D call TRBD1 (6 bases). Trimming cost V 2 bases and J 5 bases, with 15 bases left between them. The CDR3 consists of 15 residues. Germline V gene data show CDR1 as SGHTA and CDR2 as FQGNSA. The CDR3 nucleotides read TGTGCCAGCAGCTTAAACAAGGGGGATAGGGAGACCCAGTACTTC. This codes for CASSLNKGDRETQYF.

This clonotype was observed many times. This chain uses TRBV7-9 with TRBJ1-1; the D is unclear. Trimming cost V 4 bases and J 4 bases, with 7 bases left between them. CDR1 and CDR2 (germline): SEHNR, FQNEAQ (reference sequence). The length of the CDR3 is 12 residues. This CDR3 reads CASSSDTTEAFF. The CDR3, as DNA: TGTGCCAGCAGCTCCGATACCACTGAAGCTTTCTTT.

This clonotype has at least ten counts. The V gene is TRBV5-6, the J gene TRBJ2-3; D might be TRBD1 or TRBD2, each matching 5 bases. The germline CDR1 and CDR2 sequences are SGHDT and YYEEEE. The CDR3 extends over 13 amino acids. V was pared by 4 bases and J by 2 bases, with 8 bases between. The CDR3 sequence is CASSPGATDTQYF. CDR3 bases: TGTGCCAGCAGCCCCGGGGCCACAGATACGCAGTATTTT.

The V call is TRBV7-6, the J call TRBJ1-1, with D hard to call. Trimming stripped 0 bases from V and 7 bases from J, with 15 bases between. The CDR3 runs 15 residues. Germline assignment: CDR1 SGHVS and CDR2 FNYEAQ. The CDR3 DNA reads TGTGCCAGCAGCTTAGCGAAGGGCGGAGGATATGAAGCTTTCTTT. Translated, it gives CASSLAKGGGYEAFF.